This entry concerns a single TCR beta chain. Its antigen is unidentified. The data were obtained in a study of shared clonotypes between healthy human individuals. It was across several immunoSEQ plates that each subset's genomic DNA was evenly split. Generated by immunoSEQ multiplex PCR, the TCRdb table keeps only in-frame clones and is missing some. Altogether roughly 510,000 clones are present, about three quarters being singletons, with the ten largest covering approximately 12%. Regarding the study as a whole: It was the few donors that limited the genetic and exposure-history diversity represented. Sharing of clonotypes among donors was expected to vary with sequencing depth.

All of the donors resided in Nashville, Tennessee, and each was a Caucasian adult. Sequencing was performed on PBMCs. This receptor was identified in a woman aged 40 to 50 in good health. Some clones in this sample may be carry-over from other donors' samples.

CDR3 sequence: CASSRGLGDTGELFF. CDR3 sequence (DNA): TGCGCCAGCAGTCGGGGGCTTGGGGACACCGGGGAGCTGTTTTTT. The chain links TRBV10-2 to TRBJ2-2; D might be TRBD1 or TRBD2, each matching 6 bases. CDR3 length: 15 residues. From germline, CDR1 is WSHSY and CDR2 SAAADI. The V end lost 5 bases, the J end lost 3 bases, and 13 bases lay between the germline ends.